The 15 T cell receptor beta chains below come from one sample, sequenced in a study of T cells in Graves' hyperthyroidism and ophthalmopathy. The source material, RNA transcripts, was used to amplify TCR beta CDR3 regions. Researchers ran a first-round RT-PCR on the TCR CDR3 using the HTBI primer set. TCRdb analysed the multiplex PCR reads with MiXCR anew, one entry per CDR3 protein. The top ten clones hold 4.5% to 6% of a sample with nearly 600,000 distinct CDR3 sequences, roughly 13% of them seen once. Sequencing was performed on blood. Receptors were obtained from a woman aged 30 to 39 with Graves' hyperthyroidism that later progressed to Graves' ophthalmopathy.

This clonotype was counted a few times. The chain uses TRBV6-1 and TRBJ2-3; D is perhaps TRBD2 (5 bases). Deletions cut 7 bases from V and 3 bases from J, with 14 bases between. The length of the CDR3 is 14 residues. Per germline, CDR1 MNHNS and CDR2 SASEGT. The CDR3 nucleotides are TGTGCCAGCACCCAGGCGGGCGGGACAGATACGCAGTATTTT. Translated: CASTQAGGTDTQYF.

The table lists this clonotype with many counts. This sequence joins TRBV7-9 and TRBJ2-4; 7 bases align to TRBD1. The germline V gene encodes CDR1 SEHNR and CDR2 FQNEAQ (reference sequence). Trimming took 0 bases from V and 1 from J; bases not matched to a gene: 9. The CDR3 contains 18 residues. The CDR3 is CASSLARGDRDAKNIQYF. The CDR3 region has the DNA TGTGCCAGCAGCTTAGCGCGAGGTGACAGGGATGCCAAAAACATTCAGTACTTC.

This rearrangement joins TRBV6-1 to TRBJ1-3; 7 nucleotides line up with TRBD1. CDR1 is MNHNS, CDR2 SASEGT, per germline. The CDR3 is 13 residues long. Trimming removed 5 bases from V and 8 bases from J; junction bases left unmatched: 6. The CDR3 nucleotides are TGTGCCAGCAGTTTCGGACAGGCAGACACCATATATTTT. This translates into CASSFGQADTIYF.

This clonotype was recorded many times. This chain connects TRBV6-2 or TRBV6-3 to TRBJ2-1; D unclear. This CDR3 region has 13 residues. Per the germline V gene, CDR1 is MNHEY and CDR2 is SVGEGT. The ends were cut back, 6 bases at V and 8 bases at J, with 14 bases in the middle. CDR3 coding DNA: TGTGCCAGCAGCGAAGGGTCCGGCGATGAGCAGTTCTTC. Its protein product is CASSEGSGDEQFF.

This clonotype was seen at least ten times. The chain combines TRBV28 with TRBJ2-7; D possibly matches TRBD1 or TRBD2 (5 bases each). From germline, CDR1 is MDHEN and CDR2 SYDVKM. The CDR3 totals 14 residues. The germline V and J ends were trimmed by 5 bases and 3 bases, with 14 bases remaining between them. In DNA, the CDR3 is TGTGCCAGCAGTACCGGGACGGTTAACTACGAGCAGTACTTC. Its translation is CASSTGTVNYEQYF.

The J gene is TRBJ1-1, the V gene TRBV7-3; TRBD1 matches 8 bases. This CDR3 comprises 14 residues. Germline lookup yields CDR1 SGHTA and CDR2 FQGTGA. Trimming took 4 bases from V and 5 from J; bases not matched to a gene: 6. The CDR3 spells CASSSGGIGTEAFF. The CDR3 DNA sequence: TGTGCCAGCAGCTCAGGGGGCATTGGAACTGAAGCTTTCTTT.

This clonotype was picked up a small number of times. The rearrangement links TRBV7-9 to TRBJ2-7; the D gene is possibly TRBD1 (5 bases). V was cut by 11 bases and J by 2 bases, with 16 bases left in between. The germline gives CDR1 SEHNR, CDR2 FQNEAQ (reference sequence). The CDR3 runs to 13 residues. Here the CDR3 DNA reads TGTGCCGCAGCAGGGTATGAAGCCTACGAGCAGTACTTC. Its translation: CAAAGYEAYEQYF.

This clonotype was seen a handful of times. The V gene is TRBV28, the J gene TRBJ2-2, with D perhaps given as TRBD1 or TRBD2 (5 bases each). Germline CDR1 is MDHEN and CDR2 is SYDVKM. With 3 bases removed from V and 1 base from J, the gap between germline ends came to 12 bases. The CDR3 runs to 16 residues. The DNA for the CDR3 is TGTGCCAGCAGTTTGGTCGGGACGAAGAACACCGGGGAGCTGTTTTTT. Translated: CASSLVGTKNTGELFF.

The V and J genes are TRBV12-3 or TRBV12-4 and TRBJ2-3, with no clear D. V lost 6 bases to trimming and J lost 0 bases, with 16 bases between them. This CDR3 has 16 amino acids. The CDR3 region is CASRRLVVTSTDTQYF. As DNA, the CDR3 is TGTGCCAGCAGGAGATTAGTGGTTACTAGCACAGATACGCAGTATTTT.

CDR3: CASSVGGSEDTQYF. CDR3 in DNA: TGCGCCAGCAGCGTCGGGGGATCCGAAGATACGCAGTATTTT. The rearrangement joins TRBV5-1 to TRBJ2-3, with D perhaps TRBD2 (6 bases). The CDR3 is 14 residues long. Germline V gene lookup returns CDR1 SGHRS and CDR2 YFSETQ. Deletions cut 4 bases from V and 5 bases from J, with 14 bases between.

This clonotype has at least ten counts. The V and J genes are TRBV19 and TRBJ2-5; D unclear. This CDR3 spans 15 amino acids. The germline V and J ends were trimmed by 3 bases and 0 bases, with 11 bases remaining between them. The germline V gene encodes CDR1 LNHDA and CDR2 SQIVND (reference sequence). This CDR3 is CASSIGRRDQETQYF. In DNA, the CDR3 is TGTGCCAGTAGTATTGGTCGGCGAGACCAAGAGACCCAGTACTTC.

In this sample, this clonotype turned up many times. The chain links TRBV20-1 to TRBJ2-7; 7 bases align to TRBD2. CDR1 DFQATT and CDR2 SNEGSKA come from the germline V gene (reference sequence). The CDR3 loop spans 15 amino acids. V gave up 6 bases and J gave up 2 bases; unmatched junction bases: 13. The CDR3 DNA reads TGCAGTGCGATCCGACCCGGGAGGTCGACCTACGAGCAGTACTTC. Its protein product is CSAIRPGRSTYEQYF.

At least ten counts were recorded for this clonotype. The CDR3 nucleotides read TGTGCCAGCAGTTTTCCGGGCGGGGAGAACACCGGGGAGCTGTTTTTT. Translation gives CASSFPGGENTGELFF. The chain joins TRBV28 to TRBJ2-2, with D possibly TRBD2 on 6 matching bases. V lost 3 bases and J 1 base, leaving 12 bases between the germline ends. The CDR3 totals 16 residues. CDR1 is MDHEN and CDR2 is SYDVKM in the germline V gene. Full variable domain (outside the CDR3, taken from reference TRBV28 and TRBJ2-2): DVKVTQSSRYLVKRTGEKVFLECVQDMDHENMFWYRQDPGLGLRLIYFSYDVKMKEKGDIPEGYSVSREKKERFSLILESASTNQTSMYLCASSFPGGENTGELFFGEGSRLTVL.

At least ten counts were recorded for this clonotype. The chain links TRBV24-1 to TRBJ2-3, with D uncertain. In germline, CDR1 is KGHDR, CDR2 SFDVKD. The CDR3 has 15 residues. V dropped 4 bases and J dropped 6 bases, with 16 bases sitting between them. DNA for the CDR3: TGTGCCACCAGTGACCCCGGTGGCCCTGACGATACGCAGTATTTT. It codes for CATSDPGGPDDTQYF.

Many counts were recorded for this clonotype. The chain links TRBV29-1 to TRBJ1-1, with 9 bases aligning to TRBD1. The germline V gene has CDR1 SQVTM and CDR2 ANQGSEA. J was trimmed by 0 bases and V by 7 bases; bases with no gene match: 6. The CDR3 runs to 14 residues. For the CDR3, the DNA is TGCAGCGCCCGACAGGGGGAGTTGAACACTGAAGCTTTCTTT. The encoded protein is CSARQGELNTEAFF.